A single sample is the source of the 30 T cell receptor beta chains below, sequenced in a study of blood T cell repertoires in COVID-19. Repertoires were generated with immunoSEQ multiplex PCR, while TCRdb's copy carries only in-frame clones and drops some. The sample contains fewer than 350,000 clones, roughly 88% of which appear only once. Specimen: peripheral blood. These receptors came from a man aged 18 to 30 with active or convalescent COVID-19.

V is TRBV6-2 or TRBV6-3 and J is TRBJ2-3, with a possible D match to TRBD1 (5 bases). The V and J ends lost 0 bases and 4 bases respectively, with 11 bases between them. This CDR3 comprises 15 residues. Germline V gene lookup returns CDR1 MNHEY and CDR2 SVGEGT. The CDR3 DNA sequence: TGTGCCAGCAGTTACTCGTTTAGCAGGGCAGATACGCAGTATTTT. This translates into CASSYSFSRADTQYF.

The chain recombines TRBV18 with TRBJ2-2; D ambiguous. Looked up from germline, CDR1 is KGHSH and CDR2 is LQKENI. The V end lost 2 bases, the J end lost 5 bases, and 12 bases lay between the germline ends. CDR3 length: 15 residues. The CDR3, as DNA: TGTGCCAGCTCACCAATTACAACCGTGACCGGGGAGCTGTTTTTT. This translates into CASSPITTVTGELFF.

The CDR3 loop reads CASSGSMGALETQYF. The CDR3 coding sequence is TGTGCCAGCAGTGGTTCGATGGGGGCCCTGGAGACCCAGTACTTC. This rearrangement joins TRBV2 to TRBJ2-5, with a possible D match to TRBD1 (6 bases). The CDR3 extends over 15 amino acids. The germline V and J ends were trimmed by 4 bases and 5 bases, with 17 bases remaining between them. Germline CDR1 is SNHLY and CDR2 is FYNNEI.

The chain carries TRBV7-8 and TRBJ2-1; TRBD2 agrees at 10 bases. CDR1 SGHVS and CDR2 FQNEAQ come from the germline V gene. Trimming took 5 bases from V and 3 from J; bases not matched to a gene: 10. This CDR3 comprises 17 residues. The CDR3 bases are TGTGCCAGCAGCGTCCCTCGGACTAGCGGACACTACAATGAGCAGTTCTTC. Protein product: CASSVPRTSGHYNEQFF.

The J gene is TRBJ1-1, the V gene TRBV29-1; D unresolved. Germline values: CDR1 SQVTM, CDR2 ANQGSEA. The V gene lost 5 bases and the J gene lost 3 bases, with 13 bases spanning the gap. This CDR3 is 13 amino acids long. In nucleotides, the CDR3 is TGCAGCGTTCCCTATTTGGGCGACACTGAAGCTTTCTTT. Its protein product is CSVPYLGDTEAFF.

V gene TRBV6-2 or TRBV6-3 combines with J gene TRBJ2-5, with TRBD2 matching 7 bases. Germline V lookup: CDR1 MNHEY, CDR2 SVGEGT. This CDR3 spans 15 amino acids. The V segment lost 2 bases and the J segment 4 bases; nucleotides outside the gene matches: 7. CDR3 in DNA: TGTGCCAGCAGTTACGCGCGCGGGGGATTAGAGACCCAGTACTTC. Amino acids: CASSYARGGLETQYF.

The table lists this clone with a few counts. A clone one base away is much larger, so this may be a read error. The identical CDR3 is also encoded by other nucleotide sequences in the sample. The gene calls are TRBV11-2 and TRBJ2-5; possibly TRBD2 for D (7 bases). The CDR3 length is 15 residues. Looked up from germline, CDR1 is SGHAT and CDR2 is FQNNGV. The V gene lost 3 bases and the J gene lost 4 bases, with 15 bases spanning the gap. CDR3: CASSLGGGGLETQYF. CDR3 coding DNA: TGTGCCAGCAGCTTGGGGGGCGGGGGCCTAGAGACCCAGTACTTC.

J is TRBJ2-7 and V is TRBV6-5; 11 bases map to TRBD2. The CDR3 covers 16 residues. V dropped 2 bases and J dropped 4; count of bases not matched to a gene: 7. Germline V gives CDR1 MNHEY, CDR2 SVGAGI. The CDR3 spells CASSYSSGGAGYEQYF. CDR3 in DNA: TGTGCCAGCAGTTACAGTAGCGGGGGGGCCGGATACGAGCAGTACTTC.

The chain has TRBV29-1 and TRBJ1-1; no clear D gene. CDR1 and CDR2 (germline): SQVTM, ANQGSEA. This CDR3 is 13 amino acids long. Trimming shortened V by 3 bases and J by 3 bases, and 11 bases separated the two germline ends. This CDR3 is CSVEAEEDTEAFF. As DNA, the CDR3 is TGCAGCGTTGAGGCCGAGGAGGACACTGAAGCTTTCTTT.

This chain uses TRBV3-1 (or the pseudogene TRBV3-2) with TRBJ1-1, with D perhaps TRBD1 (6 bases). From germline, CDR1 is LGHDT and CDR2 YNNKEL (reference sequence). V lost 1 base to trimming and J lost 4 bases, with 10 bases between them. The CDR3 has 14 residues. The CDR3 is CASSQGGGRTEAFF. The CDR3 DNA sequence: TGTGCCAGCAGCCAAGGCGGGGGGCGCACTGAAGCTTTCTTT.

This clone was seen a single time. The chain couples TRBV27 to TRBJ2-2; TRBD1 agrees at 8 bases. CDR3 length equals 19 residues. Losses at the gene ends were 6 bases for V and 6 bases for J; bases not matched to a gene: 21. CDR1 and CDR2 (germline): MNHEY, SMNVEV (reference sequence). The DNA for the CDR3 is TGTGCCAGCAGCCCCAACATGCCAGGGGGCGCGGAGTTGTCCGGGGAGCTGTTTTTT. Translating it yields CASSPNMPGGAELSGELFF.

This clone appeared a few times. V gene TRBV3-1 (or the pseudogene TRBV3-2) combines with J gene TRBJ2-3, with TRBD2 matching over 15 bases. The V gene's germline CDR1 is LGHDT and CDR2 YNNKEL (reference sequence). Unmatched junction bases numbered 6, after V lost 5 bases and J lost 9 bases. The CDR3 is made up of 15 amino acids. The CDR3 here is CASSGRTSGGGTQYF. CDR3 sequence (DNA): TGTGCCAGCAGCGGACGGACTAGCGGGGGGGGCACGCAGTATTTT.

The rearrangement joins TRBV18 to TRBJ2-7; TRBD1 matches 9 bases. There are 13 residues in the CDR3. CDR1 is KGHSH, CDR2 LQKENI, per germline. V dropped 2 bases and J dropped 5; count of bases not matched to a gene: 1. The CDR3 loop is CASSPTGGDEQYF. Here the CDR3 DNA reads TGTGCCAGCTCACCAACAGGGGGCGACGAGCAGTACTTC.

V is TRBV7-8 and J is TRBJ2-5; D not resolved. The CDR3 sequence is 16 residues long. Germline assignment: CDR1 SGHVS and CDR2 FQNEAQ. V lost 5 bases and J 4 bases, leaving 20 bases between the germline ends. The CDR3 sequence: CASSRSGAVTGETQYF. CDR3 nucleotides: TGTGCCAGCAGCCGATCTGGAGCAGTCACCGGAGAGACCCAGTACTTC. The complete variable domain, with remaining parts taken from reference TRBV7-8 and TRBJ2-5, reads GAGVSQSPRYKVAKRGQDVALRCDPISGHVSLFWYQQALGQGPEFLTYFQNEAQLDKSGLPSDRFFAERPEGSVSTLKIQRTQQEDSAVYLCASSRSGAVTGETQYFGPGTRLLVL.

CDR3 loop: CASSRIQDQETQYF. CDR3 nucleotides: TGTGCCAGCAGCAGAATCCAGGATCAAGAGACCCAGTACTTC. The chain recombines TRBV2 with TRBJ2-5; D is undetermined. Per germline, CDR1 SNHLY and CDR2 FYNNEI. The CDR3 totals 14 residues. V lost 6 bases, J lost 2 bases, and 13 bases lay in between.

The rearrangement uses TRBV2 and TRBJ1-1; the D gene is possibly TRBD1 (5 bases). Germline assignment: CDR1 SNHLY and CDR2 FYNNEI. The CDR3 totals 14 residues. V lost 8 bases to trimming and J lost 1 base, with 14 bases between them. The CDR3 DNA reads as TGTGCCAGCGGGGAACCAGGGTCGAACACTGAAGCTTTCTTT. Translated, it gives CASGEPGSNTEAFF.

This clone turned up a few times. The V gene is TRBV15, the J gene TRBJ2-1, with 7 bases matching TRBD1. Losses at the gene ends were 5 bases for V and 2 bases for J; bases not matched to a gene: 6. This CDR3 comprises 15 residues. Germline V gives CDR1 LNHNV, CDR2 YYDKDF (reference sequence). The CDR3 protein is CATSETGTTYNEQFF. Written as DNA, the CDR3 is TGTGCCACCAGCGAGACAGGGACAACCTACAATGAGCAGTTCTTC.

This clone turned up a few times. The V gene is TRBV7-2, the J gene TRBJ1-1, with TRBD1 identical over 7 bases. This CDR3 is 14 amino acids long. V shed 6 bases and J 4 bases; nucleotides not matched to a gene: 8. Germline assignment: CDR1 SGHTA and CDR2 FQGNSA. Written as DNA, the CDR3 is TGTGCCAGCAGTCGCGACAGGGTCATCACTGAAGCTTTCTTT. Translation gives CASSRDRVITEAFF.

This chain links TRBV13 with TRBJ1-1, with TRBD1 identical over 7 bases. Germline CDR1 PRHDT, CDR2 FYEKMQ (reference sequence). V lost 5 bases, J lost 10 bases, and 7 bases stayed unmatched. The CDR3 has 12 amino acids. CDR3 DNA: TGTGCCAGCAGCGTTACAGGGGCGCCAGCTTTCTTT. Translated, it gives CASSVTGAPAFF.

The chain carries TRBV29-1 and TRBJ1-2; D gene unclear. Germline CDR1 SQVTM, CDR2 ANQGSEA. V lost 8 bases and J lost 8, with 9 bases in between. The CDR3 has 9 residues. CDR3 protein: CSMSEGYTF. CDR3 nucleotides: TGCAGCATGAGTGAAGGCTACACCTTC.

The J gene is TRBJ1-5, the V gene TRBV9; 7 bases are shared with TRBD1. Germline CDR1 and CDR2: SGDLS and YYNGEE. V lost 3 bases and J lost 0; bases outside the gene matches: 3. The CDR3 has 15 amino acids. The CDR3 loop reads CASSGGTVSNQPQHF. The CDR3 bases are TGTGCCAGCAGCGGCGGGACAGTTAGCAATCAGCCCCAGCATTTT.

This sequence joins TRBV5-1 and TRBJ2-6, with D perhaps TRBD1 (6 bases). CDR1 is SGHRS, CDR2 YFSETQ, per germline. This CDR3 contains 17 residues. Trimming left V 3 bases short and J 0 bases short, with 13 bases between. CDR3: CASSSSGQGSGANVLTF. CDR3 bases: TGCGCCAGCAGCTCTTCGGGACAAGGCTCTGGGGCCAACGTCCTGACTTTC. The full variable domain, rest sourced from reference TRBV5-1 and TRBJ2-6, is KAGVTQTPRYLIKTRGQQVTLSCSPISGHRSVSWYQQTPGQGLQFLFEYFSETQRNKGNFPGRFSGRQFSNSRSEMNVSTLELGDSALYLCASSSSGQGSGANVLTFGAGSRLTVL.

V and J are TRBV19 and TRBJ2-6; weak D call: TRBD2 (6 bases). With 3 bases removed from V and 4 bases from J, the gap between germline ends came to 10 bases. CDR3 length equals 15 residues. Germline CDR1 LNHDA, CDR2 SQIVND (reference sequence). The CDR3 protein is CASSIPGDGANVLTF. The CDR3 nucleotides read TGTGCCAGTAGTATTCCGGGGGACGGGGCCAACGTCCTGACTTTC.

J is TRBJ2-7 and V is TRBV18; D perhaps matches TRBD1 (6 bases). Germline V gene sequence: CDR1 KGHSH, CDR2 LQKENI. The CDR3 totals 14 residues. V was shortened by 3 bases and J by 0 bases, with 9 bases between the two germline ends. The CDR3 here is CASSPRTVSYEQYF. The CDR3 bases are TGTGCCAGCTCACCGCGGACAGTCTCCTACGAGCAGTACTTC.

This clone was detected only once. This chain uses TRBV27 with TRBJ1-5; D uncertain. The CDR3 consists of 12 residues. Germline V gene sequence: CDR1 MNHEY, CDR2 SMNVEV (reference sequence). The V end was cut by 0 bases, the J end by 10 bases, with 7 bases between. Here the CDR3 DNA reads TGTGCCAGCAGTTTATCGGGGAGCCCCCAGCATTTT. Translating gives CASSLSGSPQHF.

This clone was counted between two and nine times. The chain couples TRBV19 to TRBJ2-3; TRBD1 might be the D (5 bases). V lost 2 bases and J lost 6, with 12 bases in between. Germline-derived CDR1 and CDR2 are LNHDA and SQIVND (reference sequence). CDR3 size: 14 residues. CDR3 DNA: TGTGCCAGTAGTATAAGTAGGGGCGTGGATACGCAGTATTTT. Its protein is CASSISRGVDTQYF.

The CDR3 loop reads CASSQRGEQFF. Here the CDR3 DNA reads TGTGCCAGTAGCCAAAGGGGTGAGCAGTTCTTC. The chain carries TRBV19 and TRBJ2-1; D is possibly TRBD1 (5 bases). The CDR3 sequence is 11 residues long. Between the trimmed V and J ends, which lost 6 bases and 9 bases, there was a span of 9 bases. Germline V gene data show CDR1 as LNHDA and CDR2 as SQIVND (reference sequence).

The chain employs TRBV5-1 and TRBJ1-1; 9 bases match TRBD1. V lost 4 bases and J lost 1; bases outside the gene matches: 5. CDR1 SGHRS and CDR2 YFSETQ come from the germline V gene. The CDR3 spans 15 residues. CDR3 DNA: TGCGCCAGCAGCGATCAGGGACAGGGGAACACTGAAGCTTTCTTT. Translation gives CASSDQGQGNTEAFF.

The chain links TRBV27 to TRBJ1-5; D is ambiguous. CDR1 MNHEY and CDR2 SMNVEV come from the germline V gene (reference sequence). V lost 2 bases to trimming and J lost 7 bases, with 9 bases between them. The CDR3 sequence is 13 residues long. The CDR3 DNA sequence: TGTGCCAGCAGTTTAGCGGAATTCCAGCCCCAGCATTTT. It yields the protein CASSLAEFQPQHF.

The V gene is TRBV11-3, the J gene TRBJ1-4, with TRBD1 matching 10 bases. CDR3 length: 15 amino acids. Germline V CDR1 and CDR2: SGHNT, YENEEA. The trim removed 7 bases at V and 14 bases at J, leaving 16 bases unmatched. Written as DNA, the CDR3 is TGTGCCAGCACGCACCCCGGGACAGGGGAGGTTTATCTGTTTTTT. Protein sequence: CASTHPGTGEVYLFF.